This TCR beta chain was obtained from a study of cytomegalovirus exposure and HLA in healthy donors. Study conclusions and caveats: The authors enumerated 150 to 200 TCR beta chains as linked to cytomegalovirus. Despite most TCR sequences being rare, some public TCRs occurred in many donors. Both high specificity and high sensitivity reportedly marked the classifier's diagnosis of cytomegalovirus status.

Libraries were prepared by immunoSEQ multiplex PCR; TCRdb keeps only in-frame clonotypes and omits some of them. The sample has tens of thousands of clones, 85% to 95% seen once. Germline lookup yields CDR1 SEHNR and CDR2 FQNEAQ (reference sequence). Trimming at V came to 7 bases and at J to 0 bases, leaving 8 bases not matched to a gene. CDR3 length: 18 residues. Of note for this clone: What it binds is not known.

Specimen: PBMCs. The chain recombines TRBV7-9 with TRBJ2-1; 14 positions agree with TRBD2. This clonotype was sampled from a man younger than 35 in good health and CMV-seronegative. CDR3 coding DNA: TGTGCCAGCACCGGACTAGCGGGGGGCCAGAGCTCCTACAATGAGCAGTTCTTC. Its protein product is CASTGLAGGQSSYNEQFF. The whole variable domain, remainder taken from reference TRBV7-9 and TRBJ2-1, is DTGVSQNPRHKITKRGQNVTFRCDPISEHNRLYWYRQTLGQGPEFLTYFQNEAQLEKSRLLSDRFSAERPKGSFSTLEIQRTEQGDSAMYLCASTGLAGGQSSYNEQFFGPGTRLTVL.